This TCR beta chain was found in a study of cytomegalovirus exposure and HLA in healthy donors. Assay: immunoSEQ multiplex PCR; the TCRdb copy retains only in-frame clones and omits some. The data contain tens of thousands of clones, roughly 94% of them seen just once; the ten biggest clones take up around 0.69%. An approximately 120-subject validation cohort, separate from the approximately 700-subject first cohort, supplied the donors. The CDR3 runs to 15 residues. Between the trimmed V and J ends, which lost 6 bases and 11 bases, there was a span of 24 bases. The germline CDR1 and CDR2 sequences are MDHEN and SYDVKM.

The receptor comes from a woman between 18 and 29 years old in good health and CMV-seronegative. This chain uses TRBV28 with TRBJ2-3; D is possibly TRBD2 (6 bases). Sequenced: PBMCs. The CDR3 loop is CASSFRPGVAIGQYF. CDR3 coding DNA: TGTGCCAGCAGCTTCCGACCGGGGGTAGCTATCGGGCAGTATTTT.